A selection of T cell receptor beta chains follows, all from one sample in a study of T cells after posttransplantation cyclophosphamide. This table comes from immunoSEQ multiplex PCR, and its TCRdb copy is limited to in-frame clones, with some not included. The sample yields tens of thousands of clones, without any singletons. The specimen was PBMCs. All receptors come from a man aged 45-65 years in good health, CMV-negative, and a related stem cell transplant donor. CDR3s include the opening cysteine and the closing phenylalanine or tryptophan. Each record gives: J gene, clone size, V gene, D gene, CDR3 DNA, CDR3 protein. A D gene is named only where the DNA matches it firmly. Rows give clone size only sometimes, using once, few, many, or a class for an expanded clone.

>TRBJ2-7|.|TRBV5-6|.
TGTGCCAGCAGTTTGGAGGTTCGACAGACGGCCTACGAGCAGTACTTC
CASSLEVRQTAYEQYF
>TRBJ2-3|many|TRBV10-1|.
TGCGCCAGCAGTGAGCCCGGTGGAGATACGCAGTATTTT
CASSEPGGDTQYF
>TRBJ1-2|many|TRBV29-1|.
TGCAGCGTGGCGACAGCTAACTATGGCTACACCTTC
CSVATANYGYTF
>TRBJ2-7|many|TRBV27|.
TGTGCCAGCTGGAGTATGACCTACGAGCAGTACTTC
CASWSMTYEQYF
>TRBJ2-3|many|TRBV6-6|.
TGTGCCAGCAGCGGGACTTATTTAGATACGCAGTATTTT
CASSGTYLDTQYF
>TRBJ1-4|many|TRBV10-1|.
TGCGCCAGCAGTGAGTCCCCAGAAAATGAAAAACTGTTTTTT
CASSESPENEKLFF
>TRBJ1-1|many|TRBV27|.
TGTGCCAGCAGCGATGGACGGGGGACTGAAGCTTTCTTT
CASSDGRGTEAFF
>TRBJ1-2|many|TRBV9|.
TGTGCCAGCAGCCCTAGTCAGGGCTCCTATGGCTACACCTTC
CASSPSQGSYGYTF
>TRBJ1-2|many|TRBV2|.
TGTGCCAGCAGTCGGGACACTAACTATGGCTACACCTTC
CASSRDTNYGYTF
>TRBJ2-2|many|TRBV2|.
TGTGCCAGCCGACACCCGTTGAACACCGGGGAGCTGTTTTTT
CASRHPLNTGELFF
>TRBJ2-3|many|TRBV25-1|.
TGTGCCAGCCGAGAGGCTGGGAGCACAGATACGCAGTATTTT
CASREAGSTDTQYF
>TRBJ2-1|many|TRBV6-5|.
TGTGCCAGCAGTTACGGTGAGGGTTATGTGCAGTTCTTC
CASSYGEGYVQFF
>TRBJ1-4|many|TRBV5-1|TRBD1
TGCGCCAGCAGCTTGGAGGGACAGTGGGCAGAAAAACTGTTTTTT
CASSLEGQWAEKLFF
>TRBJ2-5|.|TRBV10-3|TRBD2
TGTGCCATCAGTGAACTAGCGCGGATCGAGACCCAGTACTTC
CAISELARIETQYF
>TRBJ2-3|many|TRBV30|TRBD2
TGTGCCTGGAGGCTAGCGGGAGGGGTAGATACGCAGTATTTT
CAWRLAGGVDTQYF
>TRBJ2-3|few|TRBV27|TRBD2
TGTGCCAGCAGTTTCCTACTAGCGGGACGAGATACGCAGTATTTT
CASSFLLAGRDTQYF
>TRBJ2-3|many|TRBV2|.
TGTGCCAGCACCGAAAGGAGACTAGGCACAGATACGCAGTATTTT
CASTERRLGTDTQYF
>TRBJ1-6|few|TRBV19|TRBD1
TGTGCCAGTAGTATGAGGACAGGAAGAATCGGGAGTTCACCCCTCCACTTT
CASSMRTGRIGSSPLHF
>TRBJ2-5|many|TRBV7-6|TRBD1
TGTGCCAGCAGCGAGACTGGGACAGCCCTGACCCAGTACTTC
CASSETGTALTQYF
>TRBJ1-1|many|TRBV10-2|.
TGCGCCAGCAGTGAGCCCGGGCAGGGAGCTTTCTTT
CASSEPGQGAFF
>TRBJ2-1|many|TRBV27|TRBD2
TGTGCCAGCAGTCCTGTAGCTAGCGGGAGGTTCAGGGAGCAGTTCTTC
CASSPVASGRFREQFF
>TRBJ1-5|many|TRBV19|.
TGTGCCAGTAGTATGACCTCGGTCCCGGGATATAGCAATCAGCCCCAGCATTTT
CASSMTSVPGYSNQPQHF
>TRBJ1-6|many|TRBV6-6|TRBD1
TGTGCCACAATGGGACAGACAAATTCACCCCTCCACTTT
CATMGQTNSPLHF
>TRBJ2-3|few|TRBV7-9|TRBD2
TGTGCGAGCAGCTTCCGGAGGGAGGGAAATACGCAGTATTTT
CASSFRREGNTQYF
>TRBJ2-5|.|TRBV4-1|.
TGCGCCAGCAGCCGATATGGGCGTTCGGAAGAGACCCAGTACTTC
CASSRYGRSEETQYF
>TRBJ2-1|many|TRBV6-4|.
TGTGCCAGCAGTGAAGGGGGGGTACTCTCCAATGAGCAGTTCTTC
CASSEGGVLSNEQFF
>TRBJ1-1|many|TRBV11-2|.
TGTGCCAGCAGCTTACCAGGGGCAAGAATTGAAGCTTTCTTT
CASSLPGARIEAFF
>TRBJ2-7|many|TRBV4-3|TRBD1
TGCGCCAGCAGCCAGCTGGGACAGGGAGGCGAGCAGTACTTC
CASSQLGQGGEQYF
>TRBJ2-1|many|TRBV19|TRBD2
TGTGCCAGTAGTATCGGGGGGTACTCCTACAATGAGCAGTTCTTC
CASSIGGYSYNEQFF
>TRBJ2-7|.|TRBV11-2|.
TGTGCCAGCAGCTTAGACGCTCGGGAGTTCGAGCAGTACTTC
CASSLDAREFEQYF
>TRBJ2-5|.|TRBV27|.
TGTGCCAGCAGTCCTTATCTGGCAGAAGACCAAGAGACCCAGTACTTC
CASSPYLAEDQETQYF
>TRBJ2-1|many|TRBV10-3|TRBD2
TGTGCCATCATGGGGCCCGCTGGAGCGGGAAATGAGCAGTTCTTC
CAIMGPAGAGNEQFF
>TRBJ2-7|many|TRBV6-1|TRBD1
TGTGCCAGCAGGCGAGGACAGGGTAACTACGAGCAGTACTTC
CASRRGQGNYEQYF
>TRBJ2-7|many|TRBV19|TRBD2
TGTGCCAGTAGCACGTCAGTAGCGGGGGGCCCCTACGAGCAGTACTTC
CASSTSVAGGPYEQYF
>TRBJ1-1|many|TRBV6-6|.
TGTGCCAGCAGATCACGACAAGCGGGGGCTTTCTTT
CASRSRQAGAFF
>TRBJ1-1|many|TRBV10-3|TRBD1
TGTGCCGCTCAGGGGAGGACAGGGGTAACAGCTTTCTTT
CAAQGRTGVTAFF
>TRBJ2-1|many|TRBV7-3|TRBD1
TGTGCCAGCAGCAGAGGTACAGGGGGCTATAATGAGCAGTTCTTC
CASSRGTGGYNEQFF
>TRBJ2-7|many|TRBV7-9|.
TGTGCCAGCAGCTTGCGACAGAGGGAGCAGTACTTC
CASSLRQREQYF
>TRBJ2-3|many|TRBV6-6|TRBD1
TGTGCCACCTCTCCGGACAGGGACACAGATACGCAGTATTTT
CATSPDRDTDTQYF
>TRBJ2-7|many|TRBV7-3|.
TGTGCCAGCAGCACACGTCCCGGGTACGAGCAGTACTTC
CASSTRPGYEQYF
>TRBJ2-1|many|TRBV5-1|TRBD1
TGCGCCAGCAGCCCGAGCAGGGGGCTCTCCTACAATGAGCAGTTCTTC
CASSPSRGLSYNEQFF
>TRBJ2-1|many|TRBV7-9|.
TGTGCCAGCAGCTTCCGGGGAAGCTCCTACAATGAGCAGTTCTTC
CASSFRGSSYNEQFF
>TRBJ2-4|many|TRBV19|.
TGTGCCAGTAGTATAGAAACGGGATCGGGCATTCAGTACTTC
CASSIETGSGIQYF
>TRBJ1-2|many|TRBV7-9|TRBD1
TGTGCCAGCAGTTTATCGGGACAGGGGTTACAAGAAACCTTC
CASSLSGQGLQETF
>TRBJ2-7|few|TRBV28|TRBD1
TGTGCCAGCGGTCCGGGGACAGGGCGATTCGTCCACGAGCAGTACTTC
CASGPGTGRFVHEQYF
>TRBJ1-2|many|TRBV4-1|TRBD1
TGCGCCAGCAGCCAAGCCGACAGGGACTTCTATGGCTACACCTTC
CASSQADRDFYGYTF
>TRBJ2-5|many|TRBV5-4|TRBD2
TGTGCCAGCAGCCCCACCGCTAGCGGGAGTCACCAAGAGACCCAGTACTTC
CASSPTASGSHQETQYF
>TRBJ2-1|.|TRBV28|TRBD2
TGTGCCAGCACCGCGGGGGGGCGGAGTGAGCAGTTCTTC
CASTAGGRSEQFF
>TRBJ2-7|.|TRBV18|TRBD2
TGTGCCAGCTCACTAGGCGGGGGAAACTACGAGCAGTACTTC
CASSLGGGNYEQYF
>TRBJ2-6|many|TRBV5-1|TRBD1
TGCGCCAGCAGTAACTACAGGGGATCTGGGGCCAACGTCCTGACTTTC
CASSNYRGSGANVLTF
>TRBJ1-2|many|TRBV27|.
TGTGCCAGCAGTCCGCACGGTTCCTATGGCTACACCTTC
CASSPHGSYGYTF
>TRBJ2-7|many|TRBV27|.
TGTGCCAGCAAAAGTGTTAGCTACGAGCAGTACTTC
CASKSVSYEQYF
>TRBJ2-1|many|TRBV7-3|TRBD2
TGTGCCAGCAGCGCGACCGGGACTAGCATGAATGAGCAGTTCTTC
CASSATGTSMNEQFF
>TRBJ2-6|many|TRBV29-1|.
TGCAGCGTACAGTCTGGGGCCAACGTCCTGACTTTC
CSVQSGANVLTF
>TRBJ2-3|few|TRBV7-9|.
TGTGCCAGCAGCTTAGCGGGGCCCACAGATACGCAGTATTTT
CASSLAGPTDTQYF